A single sample is the source of the 18 T cell receptor beta chains below, sequenced in a study of T cell responses to AZD1222 COVID-19 vaccine. Using immunoSEQ multiplex PCR, the repertoire was profiled, and TCRdb retains in-frame clones only, with some absent. The table includes over 95,000 clones, around 89% detected once. The input for sequencing was peripheral blood, taken on day 0 of AZD1222 vaccination. The receptors were gathered from an adult in good health.

This chain uses TRBV29-1 with TRBJ2-7, with 10 bases that match TRBD2. With V trimmed by 5 bases and J by 0 bases, 13 bases remained unmatched. The V gene's germline CDR1 is SQVTM and CDR2 ANQGSEA. This CDR3 is 17 amino acids long. CDR3 loop: CSVRLAGTGGTSYEQYF. The CDR3 nucleotides read TGCAGCGTTCGACTAGCGGGCACAGGGGGGACCTCCTACGAGCAGTACTTC.

The gene calls are TRBV5-8 and TRBJ1-5; a weak D match, TRBD1 (5 bases). The germline CDR1 and CDR2 sequences are SGHTS and YDEGEE. The CDR3 runs to 14 residues. Trimming took off 2 bases at V and 4 bases at J, with 10 bases between the two ends. CDR3 amino acids: CASSLLRVNQPQHF. In nucleotides, the CDR3 is TGTGCCAGCAGCTTACTCAGGGTTAATCAGCCCCAGCATTTT.

The rearrangement uses TRBV7-9 and TRBJ2-7; 8 bases line up with TRBD1. V lost 5 bases and J lost 5; bases outside the gene matches: 20. Germline assignment: CDR1 SEHNR and CDR2 FQNEAQ (reference sequence). The CDR3 runs 18 residues. The CDR3 sequence is CASSLSRGQGGTLHEQYF. The CDR3 nucleotides are TGTGCCAGCAGCCTGTCCAGAGGACAGGGCGGCACTCTGCACGAGCAGTACTTC.

V and J are TRBV5-5 and TRBJ1-5; 8 bases map to TRBD1. Germline CDR1 reads SGHKS; CDR2 reads YYEKEE (reference sequence). J was trimmed by 2 bases and V by 1 base; bases with no gene match: 8. The CDR3 has 17 amino acids. The CDR3 sequence is CASSLYGQGKGNQPQHF. The CDR3 bases are TGTGCCAGCAGCTTGTACGGACAGGGTAAGGGCAATCAGCCCCAGCATTTT. The whole variable domain, remainder taken from reference TRBV5-5 and TRBJ1-5, is DAGVTQSPTHLIKTRGQQVTLRCSPISGHKSVSWYQQVLGQGPQFIFQYYEKEERGRGNFPDRFSARQFPNYSSELNVNALLLGDSALYLCASSLYGQGKGNQPQHFGDGTRLSIL.

The rearrangement joins TRBV7-3 to TRBJ2-7; D gene ambiguous. V lost 5 bases and J lost 0, with 11 bases in between. The CDR3 consists of 14 residues. Germline V CDR1 and CDR2: SGHTA, FQGTGA. CDR3 in DNA: TGTGCCAGCAGCCCCGGTGGCTCCTCCTACGAGCAGTACTTC. Translated, it gives CASSPGGSSYEQYF.

V is TRBV19 and J is TRBJ2-1; 7 bases are a match to TRBD1. In germline, CDR1 is LNHDA, CDR2 SQIVND (reference sequence). This CDR3 comprises 15 residues. After removal of 5 bases from V and 4 bases from J, the junction contained 8 bases not matched to a gene. The CDR3 here is CASSYRPQGYNEQFF. The CDR3 nucleotides read TGTGCCAGTAGTTATAGACCACAGGGGTACAATGAGCAGTTCTTC.

This clone has a single count. The chain links TRBV18 to TRBJ2-7; possible D gene TRBD2, 6 bases. Germline V gene sequence: CDR1 KGHSH, CDR2 LQKENI. This CDR3 is built from 15 residues. The V end was cut by 2 bases, the J end by 2 bases, with 13 bases between. This CDR3 is CASSPSGTDPYEQYF. In DNA form, the CDR3 reads TGTGCCAGCTCACCATCCGGGACTGACCCCTACGAGCAGTACTTC.

The V and J genes are TRBV28 and TRBJ1-6; D is unclear. The germline V gene has CDR1 MDHEN and CDR2 SYDVKM. The V end was cut by 3 bases, the J end by 5 bases, with 20 bases between. This CDR3 contains 18 residues. This CDR3 reads CASSFSDSPTLDNSPLHF. The CDR3 DNA follows: TGTGCCAGCAGTTTTTCGGATAGTCCGACCTTAGATAATTCACCCCTCCACTTT.

The CDR3 DNA sequence: TGTGCCAGCAGCCTAAGGGACAGTTACGAGCAGTACTTC. Protein: CASSLRDSYEQYF. The rearrangement joins TRBV11-1 to TRBJ2-7; the match to TRBD1 covers 7 bases. This CDR3 comprises 13 residues. Germline assignment: CDR1 SGHAT and CDR2 FQDESV (reference sequence). V lost 5 bases to trimming and J lost 4 bases; unmatched junction nucleotides: 5.

This sequence joins TRBV5-1 and TRBJ2-1; D is perhaps TRBD2 (5 bases). CDR3 size: 15 residues. CDR1 and CDR2 (germline): SGHRS, YFSETQ. The germline V and J ends were trimmed by 4 bases and 5 bases, with 16 bases remaining between them. CDR3 sequence (DNA): TGCGCCAGCAGCCCCACTTCCGGGATAAACAATGAGCAGTTCTTC. This sequence encodes CASSPTSGINNEQFF.

This rearrangement joins TRBV19 to TRBJ2-3; 7 positions agree with TRBD1. Germline CDR1 reads LNHDA; CDR2 reads SQIVND (reference sequence). CDR3 length: 16 amino acids. Losses at the gene ends were 7 bases for V and 0 bases for J; bases not matched to a gene: 10. The CDR3 is CASTQRTGLSTDTQYF. As DNA, the CDR3 is TGTGCCAGTACCCAAAGGACAGGACTCAGCACAGATACGCAGTATTTT.

Concerning this clone itself: This same CDR3 is encoded by further DNA sequences in the sample. This chain uses TRBV19 with TRBJ1-5; 9 nucleotides align to TRBD1. V shed 6 bases, J shed 2 bases, and the junction held 5 bases outside the gene matches. The germline V gene encodes CDR1 LNHDA and CDR2 SQIVND (reference sequence). The CDR3 sequence is 15 residues long. The CDR3 here is CASRDRGLGNQPQHF. CDR3 coding DNA: TGTGCCAGTAGGGACAGGGGTTTAGGCAATCAGCCCCAGCATTTT.

V is TRBV19 and J is TRBJ1-2, with D hard to call. This CDR3 has 17 residues. Trimming took 4 bases from V and 4 from J, leaving 22 bases between them. Germline V CDR1 and CDR2: LNHDA, SQIVND (reference sequence). The CDR3 sequence is CASSTNRSIRRAYGYTF. Written as DNA, the CDR3 is TGTGCCAGTAGTACTAACCGATCCATAAGGAGGGCCTATGGCTACACCTTC.

Comment on this clone: Distinct nucleotide sequences in the sample also encode this CDR3. The V gene is TRBV7-2, the J gene TRBJ2-1, with 11 positions matching TRBD2. Trimming took 0 bases from V and 4 from J; bases not matched to a gene: 2. There are 16 residues in the CDR3. Germline lookup yields CDR1 SGHTA and CDR2 FQGNSA. The CDR3 sequence is CASSLALAGAYNEQFF. The CDR3 bases are TGTGCCAGCAGCTTAGCACTAGCGGGAGCTTACAATGAGCAGTTCTTC.

The V gene is TRBV23-1, the J gene TRBJ1-1; no reliable D call. TRBV23-1 falls under the ORF class, with uncertain function. This CDR3 region has 18 residues. The V end was cut by 4 bases, the J end by 2 bases, with 23 bases between. CDR3 coding DNA: TGCGCCAGCAGTCCCAATTTAACACATGGACGGCAAAACACTGAAGCTTTCTTT. Residues: CASSPNLTHGRQNTEAFF.

V is TRBV3-1 (or the pseudogene TRBV3-2) and J is TRBJ1-6; D perhaps matches TRBD1 (6 bases). CDR3 size: 18 residues. V lost 1 base, J lost 2 bases, and 15 bases lay in between. Per the germline V gene, CDR1 is LGHDT and CDR2 is YNNKEL (reference sequence). The CDR3: CASSQVFRGRAYNSPLHF. The CDR3 bases are TGTGCCAGCAGCCAAGTTTTCAGGGGAAGAGCCTATAATTCACCCCTCCACTTT.

The gene calls are TRBV28 and TRBJ2-7; 14 positions match TRBD2. Trimming removed 9 bases from V and 3 bases from J; junction bases left unmatched: 4. The germline V gene encodes CDR1 MDHEN and CDR2 SYDVKM. The CDR3 runs to 14 residues. The CDR3 sequence: CASRGTSGSYEQYF. CDR3 bases: TGTGCCAGTAGAGGGACTAGCGGGAGCTACGAGCAGTACTTC. Together with reference TRBV28 and TRBJ2-7, the CDR3 gives the full variable domain: DVKVTQSSRYLVKRTGEKVFLECVQDMDHENMFWYRQDPGLGLRLIYFSYDVKMKEKGDIPEGYSVSREKKERFSLILESASTNQTSMYLCASRGTSGSYEQYFGPGTRLTVT.

This chain links TRBV5-4 with TRBJ2-1; D gene uncertain. The CDR3 has 15 residues. V lost 1 base to trimming and J lost 7 bases, with 15 bases between them. Germline V gene data show CDR1 as SGHNT and CDR2 as YYREEE (reference sequence). The CDR3 region has the DNA TGTGCCAGCAGCTTGTTTGTGATAGCCAAAAATGAGCAGTTCTTC. Translated: CASSLFVIAKNEQFF.